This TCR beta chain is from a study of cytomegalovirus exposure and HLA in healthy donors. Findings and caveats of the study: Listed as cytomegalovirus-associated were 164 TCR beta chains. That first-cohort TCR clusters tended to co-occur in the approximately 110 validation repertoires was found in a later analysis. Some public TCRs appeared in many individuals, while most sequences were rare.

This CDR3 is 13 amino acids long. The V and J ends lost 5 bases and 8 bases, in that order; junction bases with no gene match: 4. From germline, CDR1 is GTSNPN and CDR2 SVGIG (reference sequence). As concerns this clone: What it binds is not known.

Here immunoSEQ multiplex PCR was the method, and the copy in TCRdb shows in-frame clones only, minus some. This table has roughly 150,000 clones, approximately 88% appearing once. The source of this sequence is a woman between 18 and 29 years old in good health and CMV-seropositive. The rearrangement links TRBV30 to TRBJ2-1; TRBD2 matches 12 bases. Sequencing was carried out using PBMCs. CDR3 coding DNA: TGTGCCTGGGGACTAGCGGGACGCGATGAGCAGTTCTTC. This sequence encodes CAWGLAGRDEQFF.